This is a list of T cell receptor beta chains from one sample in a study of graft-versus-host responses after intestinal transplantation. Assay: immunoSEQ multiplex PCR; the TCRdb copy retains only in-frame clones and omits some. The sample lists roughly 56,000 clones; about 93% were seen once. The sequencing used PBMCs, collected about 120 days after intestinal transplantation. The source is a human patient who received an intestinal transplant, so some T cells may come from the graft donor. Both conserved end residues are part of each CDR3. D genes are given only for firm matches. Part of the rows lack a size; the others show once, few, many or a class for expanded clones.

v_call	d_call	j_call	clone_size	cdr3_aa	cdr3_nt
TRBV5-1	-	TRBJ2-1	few	CASSSESYLSYNEQFF	TGCGCCAGCAGCTCCGAGTCCTATCTTTCCTACAATGAGCAGTTCTTC
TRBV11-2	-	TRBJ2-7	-	CASSLVRGGSEQYF	TGTGCCAGCAGCTTAGTCCGGGGAGGTAGCGAGCAGTACTTC
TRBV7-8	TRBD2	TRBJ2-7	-	CASSLWGGETTYEQYF	TGTGCCAGCAGCTTATGGGGGGGGGAGACCACCTACGAGCAGTACTTC
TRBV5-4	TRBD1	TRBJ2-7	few	CASSSGQGARGEQYF	TGTGCCAGCAGCTCGGGACAGGGGGCCCGGGGCGAGCAGTACTTC
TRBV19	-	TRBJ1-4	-	CASWDTGATNEKLFF	TGTGCCAGTTGGGACACGGGGGCAACTAATGAAAAACTGTTTTTT
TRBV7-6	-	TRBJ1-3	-	CASSLENYSAPRPLPSGNTIYF	TGTGCCAGCAGCTTAGAAAACTACAGCGCTCCTCGCCCCCTACCCTCTGGAAACACCATATATTTT
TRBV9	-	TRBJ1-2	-	CASSVAVNYGYTF	TGTGCCAGCAGCGTAGCAGTTAACTATGGCTACACCTTC
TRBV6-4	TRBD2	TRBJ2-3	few	CASSDGTSGDTDTQYF	TGTGCCAGCAGTGACGGGACTAGCGGGGACACAGATACGCAGTATTTT
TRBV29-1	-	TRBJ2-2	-	CSGRRGIEAGELFF	TGCAGCGGGCGGAGGGGAATAGAAGCCGGGGAGCTGTTTTTT
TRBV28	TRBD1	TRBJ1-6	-	CASGETGAYNSPLHF	TGTGCCAGCGGCGAGACAGGGGCCTATAATTCACCCCTCCACTTT
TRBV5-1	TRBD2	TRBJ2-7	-	CASSLWGGSYEQYF	TGCGCCAGCAGCTTGTGGGGGGGCTCCTACGAGCAGTACTTC
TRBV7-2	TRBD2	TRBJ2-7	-	CASSWGGSAYEQYF	TGTGCCAGCAGCTGGGGGGGGAGCGCCTACGAGCAGTACTTC
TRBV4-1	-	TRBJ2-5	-	CASSQDQREWETQYF	TGCGCCAGCAGCCAAGACCAACGGGAGTGGGAGACCCAGTACTTC
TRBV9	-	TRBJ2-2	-	CASSVSGTYTGELFF	TGTGCCAGCAGTGTATCCGGGACGTACACCGGGGAGCTGTTTTTT
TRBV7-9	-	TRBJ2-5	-	CASSPGRQSYQETQYF	TGTGCCAGCAGCCCTGGTAGACAGAGCTACCAAGAGACCCAGTACTTC
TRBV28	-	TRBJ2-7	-	CASSPPRVRVLYEQYF	TGTGCCAGCAGTCCACCGAGGGTTCGGGTTCTCTACGAGCAGTACTTC
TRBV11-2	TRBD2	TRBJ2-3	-	CASSSVTSGRSTDTQYF	TGTGCCAGCAGCTCCGTGACTAGCGGGAGAAGCACAGATACGCAGTATTTT
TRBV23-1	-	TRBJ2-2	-	CASRRQRRYTGELFF	TGCGCCAGCAGGAGACAGAGGCGCTACACCGGGGAGCTGTTTTTT
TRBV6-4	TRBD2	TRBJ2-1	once	CASSDGGEEECNEQFF	TGTGCCAGCAGTGACGGGGGGGAGGAGGAGTGCAATGAGCAGTTCTTC
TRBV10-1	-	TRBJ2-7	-	CASRCPGPWFYEQYF	TGCGCCAGCAGATGTCCGGGACCCTGGTTTTACGAGCAGTACTTC
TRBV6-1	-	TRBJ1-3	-	CASRPNGLSGNTIYF	TGTGCCAGCAGGCCCAACGGTCTCTCTGGGAACACCATATATTTT
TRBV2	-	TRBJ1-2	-	CASSELARGHYGYTF	TGTGCCAGCAGTGAATTGGCCAGAGGGCACTATGGCTACACCTTC
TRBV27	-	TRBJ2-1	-	CASSFLLVSPYNEQFF	TGTGCCAGCAGTTTCTTACTAGTCTCCCCCTACAATGAGCAGTTCTTC
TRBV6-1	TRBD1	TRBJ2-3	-	CASRGTATDTQYF	TGTGCCAGCAGGGGGACAGCCACAGATACGCAGTATTTT
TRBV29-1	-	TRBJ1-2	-	CSVLLPRVNGYTF	TGCAGCGTTTTACTCCCCAGGGTGAATGGCTACACCTTC
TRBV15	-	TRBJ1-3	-	CATSNSKSPSGNTIYF	TGTGCCACCAGCAACTCCAAGTCCCCTTCTGGAAACACCATATATTTT
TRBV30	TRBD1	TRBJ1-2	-	CAWTRQGGNHGYTF	TGTGCCTGGACGAGACAGGGAGGTAATCATGGCTACACCTTC
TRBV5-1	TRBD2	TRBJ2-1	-	CASSLTSGYNEQFF	TGCGCCAGCAGCTTGACTAGCGGGTACAATGAGCAGTTCTTC
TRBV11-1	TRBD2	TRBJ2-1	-	CASSFLAGGDNEQFF	TGTGCCAGCAGCTTCCTAGCGGGGGGGGACAATGAGCAGTTCTTC
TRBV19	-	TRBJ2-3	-	CASKSGVFTDTQYF	TGTGCCAGCAAGAGTGGAGTATTCACAGATACGCAGTATTTT
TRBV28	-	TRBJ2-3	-	CASSITGLTFTDTQYF	TGTGCCAGCAGTATTACAGGCCTAACCTTCACAGATACGCAGTATTTT
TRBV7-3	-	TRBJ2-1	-	CASSSDGSSYNEQFF	TGTGCCAGCAGCTCCGACGGGAGCTCCTACAATGAGCAGTTCTTC
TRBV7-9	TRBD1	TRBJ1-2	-	CASSRLGGQGGDGYTF	TGTGCCAGCAGCAGACTAGGAGGACAGGGAGGCGATGGCTACACCTTC
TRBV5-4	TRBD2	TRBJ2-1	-	CASSLAGLADEQFF	TGTGCCAGCAGCTTGGCCGGACTAGCCGATGAGCAGTTCTTC
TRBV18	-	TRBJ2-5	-	CASSPWQSQETQYF	TGTGCCAGCTCACCATGGCAGAGCCAAGAGACCCAGTACTTC
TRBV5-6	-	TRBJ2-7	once	CASSNRISSYEQYF	TGTGCCAGCAGCAACCGGATTAGCTCCTACGAGCAGTACTTC
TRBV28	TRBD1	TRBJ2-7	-	CASSHPNRGRGYEQYF	TGTGCCAGCAGTCATCCTAACAGGGGGCGAGGTTACGAGCAGTACTTC
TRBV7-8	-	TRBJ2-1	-	CASSLAGSYNEQFF	TGTGCCAGCAGCTTAGCAGGGTCCTACAATGAGCAGTTCTTC
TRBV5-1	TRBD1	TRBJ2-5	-	CASSAAGTGGKETQYF	TGCGCCAGCAGCGCAGCTGGGACAGGGGGCAAAGAGACCCAGTACTTC
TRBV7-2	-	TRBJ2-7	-	CASSLRAFREQYF	TGTGCCAGCAGCTTGCGGGCCTTTCGGGAGCAGTACTTC
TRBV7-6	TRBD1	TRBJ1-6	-	CASSLDSRQGANSPLHF	TGTGCCAGCAGCTTAGATTCGAGGCAGGGGGCTAATTCACCCCTCCACTTT
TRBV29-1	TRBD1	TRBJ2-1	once	CSIEDRGMVSEQFF	TGCAGTATTGAGGACAGGGGTATGGTTTCCGAGCAGTTCTTC
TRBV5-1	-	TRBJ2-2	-	CASSPRQSGELFF	TGCGCCAGCAGCCCGAGACAGTCCGGGGAGCTGTTTTTT
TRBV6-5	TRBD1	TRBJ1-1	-	CASSIDRVDTEAFF	TGTGCCAGCTCAATAGACAGGGTCGACACTGAAGCTTTCTTT
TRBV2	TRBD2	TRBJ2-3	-	CASSLAGSTDTQYF	TGTGCCAGCAGTCTAGCGGGGAGCACAGATACGCAGTATTTT
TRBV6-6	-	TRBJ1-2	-	CASSYTRAYGYTF	TGTGCCAGCAGTTACACACGTGCCTATGGCTACACCTTC
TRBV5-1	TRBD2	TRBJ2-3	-	CASSPPAGGGDTQYF	TGCGCCAGCAGCCCCCCCGCGGGAGGGGGAGATACGCAGTATTTT
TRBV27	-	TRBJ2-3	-	CASSSLGGGLDTQYF	TGTGCCAGCAGTTCTCTAGGGGGGGGCCTAGATACGCAGTATTTT
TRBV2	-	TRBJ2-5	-	CASSVAPETQYF	TGTGCCAGCAGTGTAGCCCCTGAGACCCAGTACTTC
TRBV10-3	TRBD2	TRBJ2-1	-	CAISGGLAGGNEQFF	TGTGCCATCAGTGGGGGACTAGCGGGAGGCAATGAGCAGTTCTTC
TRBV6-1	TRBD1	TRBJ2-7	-	CASSSRTGGFYEQYF	TGTGCCAGCAGCTCCAGGACAGGGGGATTCTACGAGCAGTACTTC